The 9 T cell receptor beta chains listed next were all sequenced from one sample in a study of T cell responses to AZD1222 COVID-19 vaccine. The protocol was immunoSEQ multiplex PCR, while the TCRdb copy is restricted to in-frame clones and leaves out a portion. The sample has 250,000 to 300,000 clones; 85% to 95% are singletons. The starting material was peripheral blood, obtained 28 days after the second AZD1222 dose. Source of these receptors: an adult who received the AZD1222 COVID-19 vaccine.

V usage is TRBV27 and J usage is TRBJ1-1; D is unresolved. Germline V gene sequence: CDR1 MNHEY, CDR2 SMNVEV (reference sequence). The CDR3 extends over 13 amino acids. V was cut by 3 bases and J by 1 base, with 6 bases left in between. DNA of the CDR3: TGTGCCAGCAGTTTCTCCGAGAACACTGAAGCTTTCTTT. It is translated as CASSFSENTEAFF.

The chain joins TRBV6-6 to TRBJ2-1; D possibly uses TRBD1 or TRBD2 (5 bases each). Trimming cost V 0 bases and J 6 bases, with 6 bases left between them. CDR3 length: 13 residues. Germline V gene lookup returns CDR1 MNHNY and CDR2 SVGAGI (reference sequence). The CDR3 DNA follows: TGTGCCAGCAGTTACTCGAGGGGCAATGAGCAGTTCTTC. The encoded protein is CASSYSRGNEQFF.

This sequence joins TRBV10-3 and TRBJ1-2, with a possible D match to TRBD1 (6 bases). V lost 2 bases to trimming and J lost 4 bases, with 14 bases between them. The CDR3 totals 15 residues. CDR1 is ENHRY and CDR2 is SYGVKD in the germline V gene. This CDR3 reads CAISELPGQGYGYTF. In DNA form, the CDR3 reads TGTGCCATCAGTGAGCTACCGGGACAAGGCTATGGCTACACCTTC.

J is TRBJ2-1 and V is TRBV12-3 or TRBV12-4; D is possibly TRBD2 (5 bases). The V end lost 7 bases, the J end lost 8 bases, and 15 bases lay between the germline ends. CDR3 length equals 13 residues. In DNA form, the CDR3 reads TGTGCCAGCACCCCGGACTCTGGCGATGAGCAGTTCTTC. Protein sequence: CASTPDSGDEQFF.

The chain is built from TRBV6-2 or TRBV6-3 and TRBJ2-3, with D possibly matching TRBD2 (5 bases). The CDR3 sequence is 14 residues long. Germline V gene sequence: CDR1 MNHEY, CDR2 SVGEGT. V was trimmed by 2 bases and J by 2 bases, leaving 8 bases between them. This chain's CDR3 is CASSYGGLTDTQYF. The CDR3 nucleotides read TGTGCCAGCAGTTACGGTGGACTCACAGATACGCAGTATTTT.

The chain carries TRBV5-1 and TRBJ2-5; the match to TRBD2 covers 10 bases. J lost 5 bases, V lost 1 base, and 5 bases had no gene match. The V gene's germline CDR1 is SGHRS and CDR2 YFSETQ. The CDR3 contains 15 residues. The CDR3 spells CASSLMSGGAETQYF. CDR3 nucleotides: TGCGCCAGCAGCTTGATGAGCGGGGGGGCGGAGACCCAGTACTTC.

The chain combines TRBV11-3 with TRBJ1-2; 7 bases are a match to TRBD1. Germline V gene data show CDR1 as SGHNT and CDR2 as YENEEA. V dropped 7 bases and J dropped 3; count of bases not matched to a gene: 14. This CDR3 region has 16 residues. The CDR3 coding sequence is TGTGCCAGCAAAACCAGGGGGACTAAGGTGGACTATGGCTACACCTTC. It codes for CASKTRGTKVDYGYTF.

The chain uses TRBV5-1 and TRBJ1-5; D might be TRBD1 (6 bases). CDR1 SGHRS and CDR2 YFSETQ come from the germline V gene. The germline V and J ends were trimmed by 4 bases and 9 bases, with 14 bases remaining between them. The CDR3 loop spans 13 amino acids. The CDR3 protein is CASSPGEGGPQHF. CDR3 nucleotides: TGCGCCAGCAGCCCAGGGGAGGGGGGGCCCCAGCATTTT.

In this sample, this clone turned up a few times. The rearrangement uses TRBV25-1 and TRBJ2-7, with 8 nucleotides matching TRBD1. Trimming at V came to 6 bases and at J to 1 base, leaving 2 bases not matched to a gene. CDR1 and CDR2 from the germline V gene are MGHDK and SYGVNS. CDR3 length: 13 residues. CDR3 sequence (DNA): TGTGCCAGCAGAACAGGGGGGTCCTACGAGCAGTACTTC. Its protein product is CASRTGGSYEQYF.